This TCR beta chain appears in the sequencing data of a study of blood T cell repertoires in COVID-19. Study at large: In each case, the material was cDNA or gDNA derived from T cells, B-cell-depleted T cells, or PBMCs.

Using immunoSEQ multiplex PCR, the repertoire was profiled, and TCRdb retains in-frame clones only, with some absent. The repertoire holds 200,000 to 250,000 clones, with about 89% as singletons. The CDR3 consists of 15 residues. Germline V CDR1 and CDR2: MNHEY, SVGAGI. V was trimmed by 8 bases and J by 1 base, leaving 17 bases between them. Recruitment covered 25 or so US areas and drew participants whose ages spanned roughly 18 to 95 years. Cohort 3 recovered donors had two negative PCRs, clearance, or symptom resolution. The chain is built from TRBV6-5 and TRBJ1-1; TRBD1 might be the D (5 bases). The specimen was PBMCs or T cells enriched from blood (not recorded which). The receptor's source is a woman under 30 who had recovered from COVID-19. CDR3 nucleotides: TGTGCCAGCGGCTCACGGGGGGTCGGGAACACTGAAGCTTTCTTT. Amino acids: CASGSRGVGNTEAFF.